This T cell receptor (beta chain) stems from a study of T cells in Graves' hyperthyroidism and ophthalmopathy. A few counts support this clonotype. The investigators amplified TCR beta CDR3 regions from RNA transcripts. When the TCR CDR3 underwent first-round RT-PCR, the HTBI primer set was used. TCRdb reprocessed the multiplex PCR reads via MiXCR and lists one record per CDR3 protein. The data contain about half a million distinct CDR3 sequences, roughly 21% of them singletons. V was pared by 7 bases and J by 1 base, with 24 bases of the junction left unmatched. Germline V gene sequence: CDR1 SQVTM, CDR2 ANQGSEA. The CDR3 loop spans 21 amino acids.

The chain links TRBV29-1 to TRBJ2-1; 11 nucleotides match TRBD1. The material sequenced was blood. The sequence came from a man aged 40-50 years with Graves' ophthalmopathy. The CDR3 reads CSALEIGVDRGQEGSYNEQFF. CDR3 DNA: TGCAGCGCCCTAGAGATCGGTGTGGACAGGGGGCAAGAGGGATCCTACAATGAGCAGTTCTTC.